The 24 T cell receptor beta chains given below trace back to one sample, sequenced in a study of T-cell memory formation after mild COVID-19. TCRdb reprocessed the 5' RACE reads via MiXCR and lists one record per CDR3 protein. The table lists about 320,000 distinct CDR3 sequences, over 11% of them singletons. What was sequenced was PBMCs or a T cell subset sorted from them (not recorded which). Receptors were obtained from a man aged 18 to 30 who had mild COVID-19 (a few samples of this study predate the infection). Cell type and time point are not known.

This clonotype was seen more than once but under ten times. The genes are TRBV7-3 and TRBJ2-7; D not resolved. The CDR3 totals 15 residues. The germline V gene encodes CDR1 SGHTA and CDR2 FQGTGA. Trimming took off 7 bases at V and 2 bases at J, with 18 bases between the two ends. The CDR3, as DNA: TGTGCCAGCACCCTCGACCCCGTAAGGGCCTACGAGCAGTACTTC. Amino acid sequence: CASTLDPVRAYEQYF.

This clonotype turned up a few times. The chain combines TRBV20-1 with TRBJ2-7; weak D call: TRBD2 (6 bases). Germline values: CDR1 DFQATT, CDR2 SNEGSKA (reference sequence). The CDR3 loop spans 13 amino acids. Between the trimmed V and J ends, which lost 1 base and 4 bases, there was a span of 11 bases. The DNA for the CDR3 is TGCAGTGCTAGAGGACTAGTTGGTTACGAGCAGTACTTC. This codes for CSARGLVGYEQYF.

The chain is built from TRBV10-3 and TRBJ1-5; D gene ambiguous. With 3 bases removed from V and 6 bases from J, the gap between germline ends came to 15 bases. Germline lookup yields CDR1 ENHRY and CDR2 SYGVKD. The CDR3 loop spans 15 amino acids. The DNA of the CDR3 is TGTGCCATCAGTGAATCAGGTCTCCTGGGTCAGCCCCAGCATTTT. Amino acid sequence: CAISESGLLGQPQHF.

The chain uses TRBV4-1 and TRBJ2-1, with D tentatively TRBD2 (5 bases). Germline assignment: CDR1 MGHRA and CDR2 YSYEKL. Between the trimmed V and J ends, which lost 5 bases and 4 bases, there was a span of 18 bases. The CDR3 consists of 16 residues. CDR3 sequence reads: CASSERTVIRYNEQFF. The CDR3 DNA reads as TGCGCCAGCAGCGAACGGACTGTCATCCGATACAATGAGCAGTTCTTC.

This clonotype was found a few times. This rearrangement joins TRBV7-9 to TRBJ1-2, with D uncertain. The CDR3 loop spans 14 amino acids. The germline V gene has CDR1 SEHNR and CDR2 FQNEAQ (reference sequence). V was shortened by 3 bases and J by 7 bases, with 15 bases between the two germline ends. The CDR3: CASSFGSEIGGYTF. The CDR3 DNA is TGTGCCAGCAGCTTTGGAAGCGAAATTGGTGGCTACACCTTC.

The chain combines TRBV12-3 or TRBV12-4 with TRBJ2-5; TRBD1 matches at 7 bases. V lost 3 bases and J lost 5; bases outside the gene matches: 6. The CDR3 contains 14 residues. The CDR3 DNA reads TGTGCCAGCAGTTTTCAGGGGGTTGAGGAGACCCAGTACTTC. Residues: CASSFQGVEETQYF.

This clonotype was detected a few times. The chain uses TRBV27 and TRBJ1-1, with D unresolved. The V end was cut by 10 bases, the J end by 1 base, with 13 bases between. Germline V lookup: CDR1 MNHEY, CDR2 SMNVEV (reference sequence). CDR3 length equals 13 residues. This chain's CDR3 is CAIGERPNTEAFF. DNA for the CDR3: TGTGCCATCGGAGAACGGCCGAACACTGAAGCTTTCTTT.

This sequence joins TRBV5-1 and TRBJ1-1; D gene unclear. CDR1 is SGHRS and CDR2 is YFSETQ in the germline V gene. Trimming took off 3 bases at V and 5 bases at J, with 11 bases between the two ends. The CDR3 covers 13 residues. CDR3 DNA sequence: TGCGCCAGCAGCTATGGTCTAGGGACTGAAGCTTTCTTT. Translated: CASSYGLGTEAFF.

The gene calls are TRBV19 and TRBJ2-2, with D perhaps matching TRBD1 (6 bases). With 4 bases removed from V and 6 bases from J, the gap between germline ends came to 9 bases. The germline V gene has CDR1 LNHDA and CDR2 SQIVND (reference sequence). The CDR3 sequence is 13 residues long. The CDR3 coding sequence is TGTGCCAGTAGTAACAGGGTCGCCGGGGAGCTGTTTTTT. This encodes CASSNRVAGELFF. Filled out from reference TRBV19 and TRBJ2-2, the complete variable domain reads DGGITQSPKYLFRKEGQNVTLSCEQNLNHDAMYWYRQDPGQGLRLIYYSQIVNDFQKGDIAEGYSVSREKKESFPLTVTSAQKNPTAFYLCASSNRVAGELFFGEGSRLTVL.

Only a few counts were recorded for this clonotype. The chain has TRBV20-1 and TRBJ2-2; 10 bases match TRBD2. This CDR3 spans 16 amino acids. Looked up from germline, CDR1 is DFQATT and CDR2 is SNEGSKA (reference sequence). V lost 3 bases, J lost 2 bases, and 6 bases stayed unmatched. Written as DNA, the CDR3 is TGCAGTGCTAGGCCTAGCGGGGGCACCAACACCGGGGAGCTGTTTTTT. Translated, it gives CSARPSGGTNTGELFF.

This clonotype was detected a few times. The gene calls are TRBV5-1 and TRBJ2-2; 8 nucleotides align to TRBD1. V dropped 3 bases and J dropped 3; count of bases not matched to a gene: 4. There are 15 residues in the CDR3. Germline V CDR1 and CDR2: SGHRS, YFSETQ. The CDR3 DNA is TGCGCCAGCAGCTGGACAGGGCAGGACACCGGGGAGCTGTTTTTT. Amino acids: CASSWTGQDTGELFF.

This clonotype was seen only a few times. The chain employs TRBV30 and TRBJ2-7; 7 bases map to TRBD1. Germline V gene sequence: CDR1 GTSNPN, CDR2 SVGIG (reference sequence). Trimming took 0 bases from V and 7 from J; bases not matched to a gene: 12. The CDR3 runs to 15 residues. CDR3 DNA sequence: TGTGCCTGGAGTGTCCCGACAGGGTTTCTGCGTGAGCAGTACTTC. Translating it yields CAWSVPTGFLREQYF.

The V gene is TRBV10-3, the J gene TRBJ2-5; possible D gene TRBD1, 6 bases. V was clipped by 8 bases and J by 4 bases, with 14 bases between them. CDR3 length equals 13 residues. Germline CDR1 is ENHRY and CDR2 is SYGVKD. The CDR3 region has the DNA TGTGCCATCCGCAGGGGCCGGGGAGAGACCCAGTACTTC. It codes for CAIRRGRGETQYF.

This chain connects TRBV5-1 to TRBJ1-1; TRBD1 matches 9 bases. The germline V gene encodes CDR1 SGHRS and CDR2 YFSETQ. V lost 0 bases to trimming and J lost 4 bases; unmatched junction nucleotides: 4. This CDR3 has 15 amino acids. CDR3 region: CASSLGQGEVTEAFF. The CDR3 DNA reads as TGCGCCAGCAGCTTGGGACAGGGGGAAGTCACTGAAGCTTTCTTT. Variable domain in full (rest from reference TRBV5-1 and TRBJ1-1): KAGVTQTPRYLIKTRGQQVTLSCSPISGHRSVSWYQQTPGQGLQFLFEYFSETQRNKGNFPGRFSGRQFSNSRSEMNVSTLELGDSALYLCASSLGQGEVTEAFFGQGTRLTVV.

The rearrangement links TRBV7-9 to TRBJ2-1; 9 nucleotides align to TRBD2. Germline trimming cut 9 bases from V and 13 bases from J; bases unmatched to any gene: 10. The CDR3 runs 12 residues. Germline assignment: CDR1 SEHNR and CDR2 FQNEAQ (reference sequence). The CDR3 reads CASTGTSIEQFF. As DNA, the CDR3 is TGTGCCAGTACCGGGACTAGCATTGAACAGTTCTTC. The variable domain in full, with the rest retrieved from reference TRBV7-9 and TRBJ2-1, is DTGVSQNPRHKITKRGQNVTFRCDPISEHNRLYWYRQTLGQGPEFLTYFQNEAQLEKSRLLSDRFSAERPKGSFSTLEIQRTEQGDSAMYLCASTGTSIEQFFGPGTRLTVL.

The chain is built from TRBV20-1 and TRBJ1-5, with D unresolved. CDR1 and CDR2 (germline): DFQATT, SNEGSKA (reference sequence). The CDR3 covers 13 residues. Trimming took off 7 bases at V and 6 bases at J, with 16 bases between the two ends. CDR3 region: CSGMENLGQPQHF. As DNA, the CDR3 is TGCAGTGGTATGGAAAACTTGGGTCAGCCCCAGCATTTT.

The CDR3 nucleotides read TGTGCCAGCAGTGCAGGGTCTGGGGCCAACGTCCTGACTTTC. Its protein is CASSAGSGANVLTF. The J gene is TRBJ2-6, the V gene TRBV5-4, with a weak D call TRBD1 (5 bases). The CDR3 length is 14 residues. Trimming cost V 5 bases and J 1 base, with 7 bases left between them. The germline V gene encodes CDR1 SGHNT and CDR2 YYREEE (reference sequence).

This chain links TRBV9 with TRBJ1-2; TRBD1 matches at 7 bases. Losses at the gene ends were 4 bases for V and 8 bases for J; bases not matched to a gene: 2. Per germline, CDR1 SGDLS and CDR2 YYNGEE. The CDR3 is 11 residues long. The CDR3 DNA reads as TGTGCCAGCAGCCTGGACAGGGGCTACACCTTC. Translated, it gives CASSLDRGYTF.

This clonotype was observed a few times. The chain joins TRBV3-1 to TRBJ1-2; 9 bases map to TRBD1. CDR1 LGHDT and CDR2 YNNKEL come from the germline V gene (reference sequence). There are 14 residues in the CDR3. V trimming: 2 bases; J trimming: 7 bases; junction bases outside the gene matches: 5. The CDR3 DNA is TGTGCCAGCAGCCAATGGACAGGGGAGAGTGGCTACACCTTC. Its protein is CASSQWTGESGYTF.

Ten or more counts support this clonotype. This sequence joins TRBV12-3 or TRBV12-4 and TRBJ2-1; no reliable D call. This CDR3 is built from 11 residues. Trimming took 3 bases from V and 9 from J, leaving 6 bases between them. The CDR3 here is CASSFWVEQFF. CDR3 DNA sequence: TGTGCCAGCAGTTTTTGGGTTGAGCAGTTCTTC.

This clonotype occurred a few times. The V and J genes are TRBV5-1 and TRBJ2-7, with D unresolved. V was cut by 0 bases and J by 6 bases, with 4 bases left in between. The germline CDR1 and CDR2 sequences are SGHRS and YFSETQ. The CDR3 loop spans 11 amino acids. The CDR3 region has the DNA TGCGCCAGCAGCTTGGACGTCGAGCAGTACTTC. The encoded protein is CASSLDVEQYF.

V and J are TRBV6-2 or TRBV6-3 and TRBJ2-1, with 11 nucleotides matching TRBD2. The CDR3 has 16 residues. The V gene's germline CDR1 is MNHEY and CDR2 SVGEGT. J lost 0 bases, V lost 6 bases, and 4 bases had no gene match. CDR3 nucleotides: TGTGCCAGCAGGGATACTAGCGGGGGCTCCTACAATGAGCAGTTCTTC. This translates into CASRDTSGGSYNEQFF.

This clonotype came up a few times. The gene calls are TRBV6-1 and TRBJ2-7, with 7 bases fitting TRBD2. This CDR3 spans 14 amino acids. Germline V gives CDR1 MNHNS, CDR2 SASEGT. The J segment lost 7 bases and the V segment lost 2 bases, leaving 8 bases of the junction unmatched. The CDR3 nucleotides read TGTGCCAGCAGTGAAAGCCGGGAGGAGGGGGAGCAGTACTTC. It specifies CASSESREEGEQYF.

This clonotype was picked up a small number of times. The CDR3 DNA reads as TGCAGTGGGTCACAGGGAGACTACGAGCAGTACTTC. Amino acid sequence: CSGSQGDYEQYF. J is TRBJ2-7 and V is TRBV20-1; tentative D call: TRBD1 (6 bases). CDR1 DFQATT and CDR2 SNEGSKA come from the germline V gene (reference sequence). CDR3 size: 12 residues. Trimming cost V 7 bases and J 3 bases, with 13 bases left between them.